One sample yielded the 2 T cell receptor beta chains listed below, sequenced in a study of blood T cell repertoires in COVID-19. Assay used: immunoSEQ multiplex PCR; TCRdb lists only in-frame clones, some missing. This repertoire shows fewer than 300,000 clones, 75% to 90% found once; its top ten account for approximately 6.5%. The specimen was peripheral blood. The receptors stem from a woman aged 50 to 60 with COVID-19, enrolled during active disease.

The genes are TRBV3-1 (or the pseudogene TRBV3-2) and TRBJ2-2; TRBD1 matches at 8 bases. The CDR3 spans 14 residues. V gave up 6 bases and J gave up 6 bases; unmatched junction bases: 6. Per the germline V gene, CDR1 is LGHDT and CDR2 is YNNKEL (reference sequence). CDR3 in amino acids: CASREWTGPGELFF. In DNA form, the CDR3 reads TGTGCCAGCAGGGAGTGGACAGGGCCCGGGGAGCTGTTTTTT.

The chain carries TRBV9 and TRBJ2-3, with TRBD2 identical over 8 bases. Trimming took 2 bases from V and 5 from J; bases not matched to a gene: 7. CDR3 length: 15 residues. Germline V gene data show CDR1 as SGDLS and CDR2 as YYNGEE. The CDR3 sequence is CASSVSSGSQDTQYF. The CDR3 nucleotides are TGTGCCAGCAGCGTCTCAAGCGGGAGTCAAGATACGCAGTATTTT.